This TCR beta chain derives from a study of T-cell reconstitution after alpha-beta-depleted transplantation in children. This CDR3 has 19 residues. Germline values: CDR1 SGHAT, CDR2 FQDESV (reference sequence). The ends were cut back, 3 bases at V and 0 bases at J, with 18 bases in the middle. It was with unique molecular identifiers that the TCRbeta library was prepared. Each CDR3 protein gets one entry after TCRdb re-called the PCR reads with MiXCR. The sample yields just under 550,000 distinct CDR3 sequences, around 18% seen once. This clonotype was obtained from a human donor who donated a stem cell graft to a child with acute lymphoblastic leukemia. The chain recombines TRBV11-1 with TRBJ2-6; the D is unclear. Sequences were derived from PBMCs from the stem cell graft donor, sampled from the stem cell graft. Here the CDR3 reads CASSFPGLAGDSGANVLTF. CDR3 DNA: TGTGCCAGCAGCTTCCCCGGGTTGGCAGGCGACTCTGGGGCCAACGTCCTGACTTTC. The full variable domain, its missing parts supplied by reference TRBV11-1 and TRBJ2-6, is EAEVAQSPRYKITEKSQAVAFWCDPISGHATLYWYRQILGQGPELLVQFQDESVVDDSQLPKDRFSAERLKGVDSTLKIQPAELGDSAMYLCASSFPGLAGDSGANVLTFGAGSRLTVL.